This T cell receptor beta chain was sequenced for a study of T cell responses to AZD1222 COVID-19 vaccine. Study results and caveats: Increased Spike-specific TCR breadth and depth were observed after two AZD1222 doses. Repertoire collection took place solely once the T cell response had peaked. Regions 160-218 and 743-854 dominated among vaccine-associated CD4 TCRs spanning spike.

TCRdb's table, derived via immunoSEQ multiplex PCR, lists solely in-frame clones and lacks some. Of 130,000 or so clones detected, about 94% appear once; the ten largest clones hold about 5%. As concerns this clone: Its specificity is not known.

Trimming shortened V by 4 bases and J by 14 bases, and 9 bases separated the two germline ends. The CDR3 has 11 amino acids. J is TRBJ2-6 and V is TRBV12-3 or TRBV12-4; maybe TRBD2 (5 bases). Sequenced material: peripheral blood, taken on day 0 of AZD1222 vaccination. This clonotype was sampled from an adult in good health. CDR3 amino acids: CASSYSGILTF. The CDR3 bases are TGTGCCAGCAGTTATTCGGGGATCCTGACTTTC.